The 27 T cell receptor beta chains presented below share a single source sample, sequenced in a study of T cell responses to AZD1222 COVID-19 vaccine. Clones were sequenced by immunoSEQ multiplex PCR, and TCRdb holds only the in-frame ones, with some missing. The sample yields 100,000 to 150,000 clones, roughly 91% seen once. The material sequenced was peripheral blood, taken on day 0 of MenACWY control vaccination. The source is an adult in good health.

The chain joins TRBV29-1 to TRBJ1-1; D remains unclear. V dropped 6 bases and J dropped 2 bases, with 13 bases sitting between them. The germline V gene encodes CDR1 SQVTM and CDR2 ANQGSEA. The CDR3 extends over 13 amino acids. The CDR3 region is CSVLGLTNTEAFF. The CDR3 DNA reads TGCAGCGTCCTAGGACTGACAAACACTGAAGCTTTCTTT. Drawing the rest from reference TRBV29-1 and TRBJ1-1, the complete variable domain is SAVISQKPSRDICQRGTSLTIQCQVDSQVTMMFWYRQQPGQSLTLIATANQGSEATYESGFVIDKFPISRPNLTFSTLTVSNMSPEDSSIYLCSVLGLTNTEAFFGQGTRLTVV.

The genes are TRBV2 and TRBJ2-3; maybe TRBD2 (5 bases). The germline gives CDR1 SNHLY, CDR2 FYNNEI. CDR3 length equals 13 residues. Trimming left V 4 bases short and J 4 bases short, with 9 bases between. The CDR3 bases are TGTGCCAGCAGTGGGGAGTCTCCAGATACGCAGTATTTT. Its translation: CASSGESPDTQYF. The whole variable domain, filled in from reference TRBV2 and TRBJ2-3, reads EPEVTQTPSHQVTQMGQEVILRCVPISNHLYFYWYRQILGQKVEFLVSFYNNEISEKSEIFDDQFSVERPDGSNFTLKIRSTKLEDSAMYFCASSGESPDTQYFGPGTRLTVL.

V gene TRBV6-4 combines with J gene TRBJ1-2; 7 bases agree with TRBD1. J lost 0 bases, V lost 7 bases, and 8 bases had no gene match. This CDR3 is built from 15 residues. Germline CDR1 and CDR2: MRHNA and SNTAGT. The CDR3 DNA reads TGTGCCAGCATACGTTACGGGACAGCTAACTATGGCTACACCTTC. Translated: CASIRYGTANYGYTF.

This clone was seen just once. The chain combines TRBV7-9 with TRBJ2-1, with TRBD1 identical over 10 bases. This CDR3 is built from 19 residues. Per the germline V gene, CDR1 is SEHNR and CDR2 is FQNEAQ (reference sequence). Unmatched junction bases numbered 12, after V lost 4 bases and J lost 0 bases. The CDR3 region is CASSSPGQGKFSSYNEQFF. CDR3 in DNA: TGTGCCAGCAGCTCTCCGGGACAGGGGAAGTTTAGCTCCTACAATGAGCAGTTCTTC.

This clone was detected a few times. The V gene is TRBV12-3 or TRBV12-4, the J gene TRBJ1-4; D unclear. This CDR3 contains 12 residues. V was shortened by 6 bases and J by 8 bases, with 10 bases between the two germline ends. The CDR3 bases are TGTGCCAGCAGACCGGGAGTCGAAAAACTGTTTTTT. This translates into CASRPGVEKLFF.

The rearrangement uses TRBV11-2 and TRBJ2-2; 7 nucleotides agree with TRBD2. The CDR3 covers 15 residues. In germline, CDR1 is SGHAT, CDR2 FQNNGV. After removal of 3 bases from V and 0 bases from J, the junction contained 1 base not matched to a gene. The CDR3 reads CASSFRGANTGELFF. CDR3 DNA: TGTGCCAGCAGCTTTCGGGGGGCGAACACCGGGGAGCTGTTTTTT.

This chain joins TRBV6-5 and TRBJ2-7; D gene uncertain. V was shortened by 0 bases and J by 2 bases, with 5 bases between the two germline ends. The CDR3 sequence is 13 residues long. Germline CDR1 is MNHEY and CDR2 is SVGAGI. The CDR3 DNA reads as TGTGCCAGCAGTTACTCCCTAGCCTACGAGCAGTACTTC. Residues: CASSYSLAYEQYF.

J is TRBJ1-3 and V is TRBV6-5; a weak D match, TRBD1 (5 bases). The length of the CDR3 is 14 residues. Germline V lookup: CDR1 MNHEY, CDR2 SVGAGI. Trimming pared 5 bases from V and 0 bases from J, leaving 8 bases between. CDR3 bases: TGTGCCAGCAGTCGAGGGGACTCTGGAAACACCATATATTTT. Translating it yields CASSRGDSGNTIYF.

This chain links TRBV12-3 or TRBV12-4 with TRBJ1-2; tentative D call: TRBD1 (6 bases). Deletions cut 8 bases from V and 0 bases from J, with 7 bases between. The CDR3 length is 12 residues. The CDR3 loop is CASGQSNYGYTF. Written as DNA, the CDR3 is TGTGCCAGCGGACAGTCTAACTATGGCTACACCTTC.

The chain uses TRBV6-1 and TRBJ1-1; a possible D gene is TRBD1 (6 bases). Germline CDR1 and CDR2: MNHNS and SASEGT. V was shortened by 7 bases and J by 1 base, with 13 bases between the two germline ends. This CDR3 has 14 amino acids. The chain's CDR3 is CASTKTQGNTEAFF. CDR3 nucleotides: TGTGCCAGCACCAAGACACAGGGGAACACTGAAGCTTTCTTT.

This chain joins TRBV10-3 and TRBJ2-1; D gene uncertain. The ends were cut back, 4 bases at V and 5 bases at J, with 3 bases in the middle. The length of the CDR3 is 11 residues. The germline gives CDR1 ENHRY, CDR2 SYGVKD. The DNA for the CDR3 is TGTGCCATCAGTGCGGACAATGAGCAGTTCTTC. Amino acids: CAISADNEQFF.

The chain couples TRBV12-3 or TRBV12-4 to TRBJ2-7, with 9 positions matching TRBD1. The V segment lost 8 bases and the J segment 2 bases; nucleotides outside the gene matches: 4. This CDR3 region has 13 residues. The CDR3 coding sequence is TGTGCCAGCCGCGGGACAGGGACCTACGAGCAGTACTTC. Translating it yields CASRGTGTYEQYF.

This rearrangement joins TRBV4-3 to TRBJ2-7; 12 nucleotides line up with TRBD2. There are 21 residues in the CDR3. V trimming: 0 bases; J trimming: 0 bases; junction bases outside the gene matches: 15. Germline V gene lookup returns CDR1 LGHNA and CDR2 YSLEER. CDR3 in DNA: TGCGCCAGCAGCCAAGATCCTACGACTAGCGGGAGCACCGGGGGCTCCTACGAGCAGTACTTC. Translated: CASSQDPTTSGSTGGSYEQYF.

This chain links TRBV29-1 with TRBJ2-5; D is ambiguous. CDR1 and CDR2 (germline): SQVTM, ANQGSEA. V lost 6 bases, J lost 3 bases, and 14 bases lay in between. This CDR3 region has 13 residues. The CDR3 region is CSVSTQMKETQYF. The CDR3 nucleotides read TGCAGCGTATCGACTCAAATGAAAGAGACCCAGTACTTC.

The J gene is TRBJ2-3, the V gene TRBV6-4; TRBD2 matches 11 bases. The CDR3 has 15 amino acids. CDR1 MRHNA and CDR2 SNTAGT come from the germline V gene. Trimming cost V 5 bases and J 4 bases; bases outside gene matches: 5. For the CDR3, the DNA is TGTGCCAGCAGTTCACTAGCGGGAGTGTCAGATACGCAGTATTTT. Protein product: CASSSLAGVSDTQYF.

The rearrangement links TRBV24-1 to TRBJ1-4, with D unresolved. Trimming took 5 bases from V and 4 from J, leaving 7 bases between them. The germline gives CDR1 KGHDR, CDR2 SFDVKD. The CDR3 sequence is 13 residues long. The CDR3 nucleotides are TGTGCCACCAGTGCGGCAGATAATGAAAAACTGTTTTTT. It yields the protein CATSAADNEKLFF.

The table lists this clone with a count of one. The chain uses TRBV4-1 and TRBJ1-4; no reliable D call. The V end lost 5 bases, the J end lost 0 bases, and 13 bases lay between the germline ends. The CDR3 totals 16 residues. Germline assignment: CDR1 MGHRA and CDR2 YSYEKL. CDR3: CASSSGGISTNEKLFF. Written as DNA, the CDR3 is TGCGCCAGCAGCTCCGGAGGGATATCAACTAATGAAAAACTGTTTTTT.

The chain uses TRBV24-1 and TRBJ1-1; 7 bases match TRBD1. CDR3 length: 16 amino acids. Trimming took 7 bases from V and 2 from J; bases not matched to a gene: 12. CDR1 is KGHDR, CDR2 SFDVKD, per germline. The CDR3 spells CATRAYRGAGNTEAFF. CDR3 sequence (DNA): TGTGCCACCAGGGCTTACAGGGGCGCGGGAAACACTGAAGCTTTCTTT.

This clone occurred once. The V call is TRBV3-1 (or the pseudogene TRBV3-2), the J call TRBJ1-5; 7 bases agree with TRBD1. CDR1 is LGHDT and CDR2 is YNNKEL in the germline V gene (reference sequence). The CDR3 is 13 amino acids. V trimming: 1 base; J trimming: 9 bases; junction bases outside the gene matches: 3. CDR3 DNA: TGTGCCAGCAGCCAAGCACAGGGGAGGCCCCAGCATTTT. It specifies CASSQAQGRPQHF.

This chain links TRBV7-9 with TRBJ2-7; weak D call: TRBD2 (6 bases). There are 13 residues in the CDR3. Germline V gene data show CDR1 as SEHNR and CDR2 as FQNEAQ (reference sequence). V was cut by 3 bases and J by 3 bases, with 9 bases left in between. The CDR3 protein is CASSFPSDYEQYF. DNA for the CDR3: TGTGCCAGCAGCTTTCCTAGCGACTACGAGCAGTACTTC. The whole variable domain, remainder taken from reference TRBV7-9 and TRBJ2-7, is DTGVSQNPRHKITKRGQNVTFRCDPISEHNRLYWYRQTLGQGPEFLTYFQNEAQLEKSRLLSDRFSAERPKGSFSTLEIQRTEQGDSAMYLCASSFPSDYEQYFGPGTRLTVT.

The chain employs TRBV6-6 and TRBJ1-5; D is perhaps TRBD1 (5 bases). Germline lookup yields CDR1 MNHNY and CDR2 SVGAGI (reference sequence). V was shortened by 5 bases and J by 3 bases, with 14 bases between the two germline ends. The CDR3 runs to 15 residues. The DNA for the CDR3 is TGTGCCAGCAGTAATATTGAGGACATCAATCAGCCCCAGCATTTT. Amino acids: CASSNIEDINQPQHF.

This clone was picked up one time. The V and J genes are TRBV18 and TRBJ2-1; the D is unclear. Deletions cut 6 bases from V and 8 bases from J, with 14 bases between. The CDR3 spans 13 residues. CDR1 and CDR2 (germline): KGHSH, LQKENI. CDR3 bases: TGTGCCAGCTCCCTCCTTCGACACGATGAGCAGTTCTTC. Translating gives CASSLLRHDEQFF. The whole variable domain, filled in from reference TRBV18 and TRBJ2-1, reads NAGVMQNPRHLVRRRGQEARLRCSPMKGHSHVYWYRQLPEEGLKFMVYLQKENIIDESGMPKERFSAEFPKEGPSILRIQQVVRGDSAAYFCASSLLRHDEQFFGPGTRLTVL.

The genes are TRBV11-3 and TRBJ2-7, with D perhaps matching TRBD1 (5 bases). Trimming pared 6 bases from V and 6 bases from J, leaving 15 bases between. Germline V gives CDR1 SGHNT, CDR2 YENEEA. There are 13 residues in the CDR3. This CDR3 reads CASSVKQGSEQYF. As DNA, the CDR3 is TGTGCCAGCAGTGTGAAGCAGGGTAGCGAGCAGTACTTC.

The chain links TRBV24-1 to TRBJ2-1; possibly TRBD1 or TRBD2 for D (5 bases each). The CDR3 totals 14 residues. The germline V gene has CDR1 KGHDR and CDR2 SFDVKD. The V and J ends lost 3 bases and 7 bases respectively, with 12 bases between them. CDR3 amino acids: CATSDTGTANEQFF. CDR3 coding DNA: TGTGCCACCAGTGATACCGGGACGGCTAATGAGCAGTTCTTC.

The chain carries TRBV11-2 and TRBJ1-5; D remains ambiguous. The CDR3 totals 12 residues. The germline CDR1 and CDR2 sequences are SGHAT and FQNNGV. V was trimmed by 6 bases and J by 4 bases, leaving 7 bases between them. This CDR3 is CASSSLNQPQHF. CDR3 DNA sequence: TGTGCCAGCAGTTCTTTGAATCAGCCCCAGCATTTT.

The V call is TRBV27, the J call TRBJ2-7; 12 positions match TRBD2. The germline V gene encodes CDR1 MNHEY and CDR2 SMNVEV (reference sequence). The CDR3 loop spans 15 amino acids. Trimming took 6 bases from V and 5 from J; bases not matched to a gene: 8. In DNA, the CDR3 is TGTGCCAGCAGATCATTGACTAGCGGGAGAAACGAGCAGTACTTC. Translated, it gives CASRSLTSGRNEQYF.

A note on this clone: Other DNA sequences in the same sample also yield this CDR3. This chain links TRBV5-1 with TRBJ1-1, with TRBD1 matching 7 bases. V shed 3 bases, J shed 1 base, and the junction held 3 bases outside the gene matches. Germline V CDR1 and CDR2: SGHRS, YFSETQ. The CDR3 has 14 residues. CDR3 protein: CASSSGQPNTEAFF. The CDR3 bases are TGCGCCAGCAGCTCGGGACAGCCGAACACTGAAGCTTTCTTT.